These 7 T cell receptor beta chains came from one sample sequenced in a study of cytomegalovirus exposure and HLA in healthy donors. PCR involved 60 Vbeta and 13 Jbeta primers. Some clones are missing from TCRdb's copy, which holds only in-frame ones; the method was immunoSEQ multiplex PCR. The data show approximately 100,000 clones, 65% to 85% seen once. The sequenced sample was PBMCs. The receptors shown here come from a man in his fifties or sixties in good health and CMV-seropositive.

The V call is TRBV7-2, the J call TRBJ1-1; D perhaps matches TRBD1 (5 bases). The V end was cut by 5 bases, the J end by 4 bases, with 17 bases between. CDR3 length equals 15 residues. Germline V CDR1 and CDR2: SGHTA, FQGNSA. This CDR3 is CASSPRGIKSTEAFF. The CDR3 DNA is TGTGCCAGCAGCCCTCGGGGGATAAAGAGCACTGAAGCTTTCTTT.

Only one count was recorded for this clone. The rearrangement links TRBV28 to TRBJ2-2; D remains ambiguous. Trimming shortened V by 7 bases and J by 0 bases, and 6 bases separated the two germline ends. CDR3 length: 13 amino acids. CDR1 and CDR2 from the germline V gene are MDHEN and SYDVKM. The CDR3 is CASMAANTGELFF. As DNA, the CDR3 is TGTGCCAGCATGGCGGCGAACACCGGGGAGCTGTTTTTT.

This clone was counted between two and nine times. The chain employs TRBV19 and TRBJ2-3, with 10 bases fitting TRBD1. This CDR3 comprises 13 residues. Germline V CDR1 and CDR2: LNHDA, SQIVND (reference sequence). The trim removed 10 bases at V and 5 bases at J, leaving 6 bases unmatched. Here the CDR3 DNA reads TGTGCCACTACATGGACAGGGGGAGATACGCAGTATTTT. Translating it yields CATTWTGGDTQYF.

In this sample, this clone turned up a few times. CDR3 nucleotide sequence: TGTGCCAGCAGCCCGACAGGGAACACCGGGGAGCTGTTTTTT. Protein: CASSPTGNTGELFF. The rearrangement links TRBV7-8 to TRBJ2-2; D might be TRBD1 (6 bases). Per the germline V gene, CDR1 is SGHVS and CDR2 is FQNEAQ. V lost 5 bases, J lost 1 base, and 8 bases lay in between. The CDR3 spans 14 residues.

V is TRBV19 and J is TRBJ2-7; 10 positions match TRBD1. The ends lost 3 bases at V and 4 bases at J; junction bases unmatched: 6. Germline values: CDR1 LNHDA, CDR2 SQIVND (reference sequence). This CDR3 is 15 amino acids long. This CDR3 reads CASSIDRGRGYEQYF. The CDR3 DNA follows: TGTGCCAGTAGTATCGACAGGGGGCGCGGTTACGAGCAGTACTTC.

The chain carries TRBV7-2 and TRBJ1-2, with TRBD1 as a possible D gene (5 bases). V lost 1 base to trimming and J lost 4 bases, with 10 bases between them. Germline-derived CDR1 and CDR2 are SGHTA and FQGNSA. CDR3 length equals 14 residues. CDR3 region: CASSLDPGPYGYTF. Here the CDR3 DNA reads TGTGCCAGCAGCTTAGATCCAGGGCCCTATGGCTACACCTTC.

The CDR3 sequence: CASTFSWTFRDEQFF. The CDR3 bases are TGTGCCAGCACCTTTTCCTGGACATTCAGAGATGAGCAGTTCTTC. The chain carries TRBV7-8 and TRBJ2-1, with D possibly TRBD1 on 5 matching bases. CDR1 and CDR2 from the germline V gene are SGHVS and FQNEAQ. The CDR3 covers 15 residues. V lost 7 bases, J lost 8 bases, and 21 bases lay in between.